Each of the 13 T cell receptor beta chains below was sequenced from the same sample in a study of shared clonotypes between healthy human individuals. Clones were sequenced by immunoSEQ multiplex PCR, and TCRdb holds only the in-frame ones, with some missing. The repertoire holds just over 2,000,000 clones, with about 95% as singletons. Sample: naive CD4+ T cells sorted from blood. Subset defined: CD45RA+ positively selected. The receptor source for this set is a man aged 18 to 30 in good health.

The chain has TRBV9 and TRBJ2-3, with D perhaps given as TRBD1 or TRBD2 (5 bases each). Per germline, CDR1 SGDLS and CDR2 YYNGEE. The CDR3 length is 13 residues. V lost 5 bases and J 6 bases, leaving 13 bases between the germline ends. CDR3 protein: CASRRGGEDTQYF. For the CDR3, the DNA is TGTGCCAGCAGGAGGGGCGGAGAGGATACGCAGTATTTT.

Only a few counts were recorded for this clone. The sample contains more than one DNA sequence encoding this CDR3. V gene TRBV11-2 combines with J gene TRBJ1-2; D is undetermined. CDR3 length: 13 amino acids. Germline V lookup: CDR1 SGHAT, CDR2 FQNNGV. Trimming took 0 bases from V and 4 from J, leaving 6 bases between them. CDR3: CASSLDRLYGYTF. CDR3 DNA: TGTGCCAGCAGCTTAGATCGACTCTATGGCTACACCTTC.

In its sample, this clone was seen once. V gene TRBV10-3 combines with J gene TRBJ1-5, with a tentative D call TRBD1 (5 bases). CDR1 ENHRY and CDR2 SYGVKD come from the germline V gene. V was clipped by 0 bases and J by 7 bases, with 13 bases between them. CDR3 length: 15 residues. The CDR3 protein is CAISESGPPGQPQHF. The CDR3 region has the DNA TGTGCCATCAGTGAGTCGGGGCCTCCGGGACAGCCCCAGCATTTT.

The chain has TRBV6-5 and TRBJ2-5; TRBD1 agrees at 9 bases. This CDR3 has 14 amino acids. From germline, CDR1 is MNHEY and CDR2 SVGAGI. The J segment lost 4 bases and the V segment lost 6 bases, leaving 6 bases of the junction unmatched. CDR3 residues: CASRPGQGGETQYF. The CDR3 coding sequence is TGTGCCAGCAGACCGGGACAGGGAGGAGAGACCCAGTACTTC.

This clone was seen at least ten times. The V call is TRBV21-1, the J call TRBJ1-1. TRBV21-1 represents a pseudogene. The CDR3 totals 15 residues. For the CDR3, the DNA is TGTGCCAGCACCGAAACGGAGGGTTTTGACACTGAAGCTTTCTTT. It is translated as CASTETEGFDTEAFF.

As for this clone: The sample has other DNA sequences that encode this CDR3 too. The rearrangement joins TRBV5-4 to TRBJ2-5; TRBD2 agrees at 7 bases. J gave up 1 base and V 0 bases, and 0 bases lay outside the gene matches. CDR1 SGHNT and CDR2 YYREEE come from the germline V gene (reference sequence). This CDR3 has 14 residues. The CDR3 protein is CASSLAGGQETQYF. Here the CDR3 DNA reads TGTGCCAGCAGCTTGGCGGGGGGCCAAGAGACCCAGTACTTC.

The chain uses TRBV9 and TRBJ2-7, with D perhaps matching TRBD1 or TRBD2 (6 bases each). The CDR3 loop spans 14 amino acids. CDR1 and CDR2 (germline): SGDLS, YYNGEE. V lost 4 bases to trimming and J lost 4 bases, with 15 bases between them. The CDR3 is CASSPMGAGYEQYF. Written as DNA, the CDR3 is TGTGCCAGCAGCCCCATGGGGGCGGGATACGAGCAGTACTTC.

The chain has TRBV10-3 and TRBJ2-5; no definite D call. The CDR3 has 13 amino acids. The germline CDR1 and CDR2 sequences are ENHRY and SYGVKD. The V end was cut by 2 bases, the J end by 2 bases, with 6 bases between. Here the CDR3 DNA reads TGTGCCATCAGTGAGACCCAGCAAGAGACCCAGTACTTC. Its translation is CAISETQQETQYF.

A remark on this clone: Other nucleotide sequences from this sample produce the same CDR3. CDR3 residues: CAWRGLGGYTF. The CDR3 DNA is TGTGCCTGGAGGGGGCTAGGAGGCTACACCTTC. J is TRBJ1-2 and V is TRBV30, with D maybe TRBD1 (5 bases). This CDR3 spans 11 amino acids. Trimming shortened V by 3 bases and J by 8 bases, and 10 bases separated the two germline ends. Germline CDR1 GTSNPN, CDR2 SVGIG (reference sequence).

The chain's CDR3 is CASSLGESNYGYTF. Written as DNA, the CDR3 is TGTGCCAGCAGCTTGGGAGAAAGTAACTATGGCTACACCTTC. The rearrangement links TRBV5-8 to TRBJ1-2; D gene unclear. CDR1 and CDR2 from the germline V gene are SGHTS and YDEGEE. The CDR3 covers 14 residues. V was pared by 0 bases and J by 1 base, with 7 bases between.

This clone was detected only a few times. This sequence joins TRBV11-2 and TRBJ2-3; 10 nucleotides line up with TRBD2. V dropped 4 bases and J dropped 4; count of bases not matched to a gene: 8. From germline, CDR1 is SGHAT and CDR2 FQNNGV. This CDR3 contains 16 residues. Written as DNA, the CDR3 is TGTGCCAGCAGCTCTTTTAGTGGACTAGCGGCAGATACGCAGTATTTT. Amino acids: CASSSFSGLAADTQYF.

The chain combines TRBV28 with TRBJ1-5, with 7 nucleotides matching TRBD1. V was pared by 4 bases and J by 0 bases, with 9 bases of the junction left unmatched. Germline CDR1 and CDR2: MDHEN and SYDVKM. The CDR3 has 17 residues. This CDR3 reads CASSWSRDSYSNQPQHF. The CDR3 DNA reads as TGTGCCAGCAGTTGGTCCCGGGACAGTTATAGCAATCAGCCCCAGCATTTT.

The chain uses TRBV10-1 and TRBJ2-7; D remains unclear. CDR1 and CDR2 from the germline V gene are WNHNN and SYGVQD (reference sequence). The CDR3 consists of 11 residues. Trimming took 11 bases from V and 3 from J, leaving 11 bases between them. This CDR3 is CAGIRDYEQYF. The CDR3 nucleotides read TGCGCCGGGATACGAGACTACGAGCAGTACTTC.